The 10 T cell receptor beta chains below come from one sample, sequenced in a study of cytomegalovirus exposure and HLA in healthy donors. Repertoires were generated with immunoSEQ multiplex PCR, while TCRdb's copy carries only in-frame clones and drops some. Of about 150,000 clones in the sample, around 88% were seen once. Sequencing was done on a sample of PBMCs. The receptors here all came from a man younger than 35 in good health and CMV-seropositive.

CDR3 amino acids: CASSLSWTGDQPQHF. CDR3 coding DNA: TGTGCCAGCAGCTTGTCGTGGACAGGGGATCAGCCCCAGCATTTT. The V gene is TRBV5-8, the J gene TRBJ1-5; 9 positions agree with TRBD1. This CDR3 is built from 15 residues. V trimming: 1 base; J trimming: 5 bases; junction bases outside the gene matches: 4. Germline CDR1 is SGHTS and CDR2 is YDEGEE.

The CDR3 DNA reads TGTGCCAGCAGCTCATCAATGGCGGGGACTGAAGCTTTCTTT. Its protein is CASSSSMAGTEAFF. This rearrangement joins TRBV7-9 to TRBJ1-1; no reliable D call. This CDR3 has 14 amino acids. Between the trimmed V and J ends, which lost 4 bases and 5 bases, there was a span of 14 bases. From germline, CDR1 is SEHNR and CDR2 FQNEAQ (reference sequence).

The chain recombines TRBV7-8 with TRBJ1-5, with D perhaps TRBD1 (6 bases). This CDR3 region has 17 residues. V was clipped by 5 bases and J by 4 bases, with 21 bases between them. The germline V gene encodes CDR1 SGHVS and CDR2 FQNEAQ. The CDR3 DNA reads as TGTGCCAGCAGCGCTCAAGACAGGAAGCCCCTAAATCAGCCCCAGCATTTT. It is translated as CASSAQDRKPLNQPQHF.

This chain links TRBV19 with TRBJ1-2; no clear D gene. The CDR3 runs to 12 residues. The V gene's germline CDR1 is LNHDA and CDR2 SQIVND (reference sequence). The ends were cut back, 7 bases at V and 4 bases at J, with 10 bases in the middle. This CDR3 reads CASTEGGYGYTF. In DNA form, the CDR3 reads TGTGCCAGTACTGAGGGCGGCTATGGCTACACCTTC.

The chain links TRBV5-1 to TRBJ2-7, with 7 bases fitting TRBD1. V lost 0 bases, J lost 0 bases, and 9 bases stayed unmatched. Per the germline V gene, CDR1 is SGHRS and CDR2 is YFSETQ. CDR3 length: 17 residues. The CDR3, as DNA: TGCGCCAGCAGCTTGGAGGGGACAGACTACTCCTCCTACGAGCAGTACTTC. Translation: CASSLEGTDYSSYEQYF. Using reference TRBV5-1 and TRBJ2-7 for the parts outside the CDR3, the full variable domain is KAGVTQTPRYLIKTRGQQVTLSCSPISGHRSVSWYQQTPGQGLQFLFEYFSETQRNKGNFPGRFSGRQFSNSRSEMNVSTLELGDSALYLCASSLEGTDYSSYEQYFGPGTRLTVT.

The chain joins TRBV7-3 to TRBJ1-1; TRBD1 agrees at 7 bases. V dropped 1 base and J dropped 6; count of bases not matched to a gene: 2. The germline CDR1 and CDR2 sequences are SGHTA and FQGTGA. The CDR3 is 13 residues long. The CDR3 protein is CASSLNDRAEAFF. The CDR3 DNA follows: TGTGCCAGCAGCTTAAACGACAGGGCTGAAGCTTTCTTT.

The chain uses TRBV4-1 and TRBJ2-3; 9 bases are shared with TRBD1. CDR1 and CDR2 (germline): MGHRA, YSYEKL. J lost 4 bases, V lost 4 bases, and 6 bases had no gene match. The CDR3 runs 15 residues. The CDR3 here is CASSLDRGRPDTQYF. CDR3 sequence (DNA): TGCGCCAGCAGCCTCGACAGGGGGAGACCAGATACGCAGTATTTT.

The rearrangement links TRBV30 to TRBJ1-2; 10 bases are shared with TRBD1. The CDR3 consists of 14 residues. V lost 8 bases to trimming and J lost 3 bases; unmatched junction nucleotides: 9. The germline V gene encodes CDR1 GTSNPN and CDR2 SVGIG (reference sequence). The CDR3 DNA is TGTGCCCGAACCTCCGGGACAGGGGACTATGGCTACACCTTC. Encoded protein: CARTSGTGDYGYTF.

The chain couples TRBV6-5 to TRBJ1-5, with TRBD1 matching 7 bases. The germline gives CDR1 MNHEY, CDR2 SVGAGI. The CDR3 sequence is 16 residues long. V gave up 0 bases and J gave up 2 bases; unmatched junction bases: 4. CDR3 coding DNA: TGTGCCAGCAGTTACTCGAGGGGGCAGGGCAATCAGCCCCAGCATTTT. It is translated as CASSYSRGQGNQPQHF.

The chain employs TRBV5-3 and TRBJ1-3; D uncertain. TRBV5-3 is sorted into the ORF group, with uncertain function. The CDR3 is 20 residues long. V lost 5 bases, J lost 4 bases, and 31 bases lay in between. As DNA, the CDR3 is TGTGCCAGAAGTTTCCTCAGGAATCCCGAATCTGGGTCTGGCGGAAACACCATATATTTT. It encodes CARSFLRNPESGSGGNTIYF.